This is a list of T cell receptor beta chains from one sample in a study of blood T cells in healthy people across ages. TCRdb used MiXCR to reprocess the 5' RACE reads, holding one entry per CDR3 protein. The table lists fewer than 1,200,000 distinct CDR3 sequences, around 25% of them singletons, with around 0.75% in the top ten. Separately, the same data were catalogued under a study of T cells of mothers and their children.

Sequencing used blood. The receptors shown here come from a girl aged 2 to 10 in good health. Both conserved end residues are part of each CDR3. Fields, in order: J gene, D gene, clone size, V gene, CDR3 protein, CDR3 DNA. A D gene is named only where the DNA matches it firmly. Size values are once, few and many counts, or a class for expanded clones, and some rows have none.

TRBJ1-4,.,.,TRBV2,CASSDGTPAEKLSF,TGTGCCAGCAGTGATGGGACTCCTGCCGAAAAACTGTCTTTT
TRBJ1-4,.,many,TRBV7-9,CASSLAQGEKLFF,TGTGCCAGCAGCTTAGCACAGGGAGAAAAACTGTTTTTT
TRBJ2-1,.,few,TRBV29-1,CSVVRGATDNEQFF,TGCAGCGTTGTTCGAGGGGCGACAGACAATGAGCAGTTCTTC
TRBJ1-2,.,once,TRBV29-1,CSVPQGSNYGYTF,TGCAGCGTCCCTCAGGGGTCTAACTATGGCTACACCTTC
TRBJ2-7,.,few,TRBV20-1,CSARDGEEAYEQYF,TGCAGTGCTAGAGATGGAGAAGAAGCCTACGAGCAGTACTTC
TRBJ1-1,TRBD1,.,TRBV19,CASNRDRDAEAFF,TGTGCCAGCAACCGGGACAGGGACGCTGAAGCTTTCTTT
TRBJ1-2,.,.,TRBV7-6,CASGLGSAGNGYTF,TGTGCCAGCGGCTTAGGCTCGGCGGGGAATGGCTACACCTTC
TRBJ2-1,TRBD1,few,TRBV29-1,CSVANLGQDGNEQFF,TGCAGCGTGGCCAATCTGGGACAGGATGGGAATGAGCAGTTCTTC
TRBJ2-3,.,medium-sized,TRBV7-2,CASSSTAGQTDTQYF,TGTGCCAGCAGCTCCACAGCGGGACAAACGGATACGCAGTATTTT
TRBJ2-3,.,.,TRBV2,CASSNPGHRDSTQYF,TGTGCCAGCAGCAACCCGGGTCATCGGGACTCCACGCAGTATTTT
TRBJ2-3,TRBD2,.,TRBV5-1,CASSPLSGMTPDTQYF,TGCGCCAGCAGCCCGTTAAGCGGGATGACCCCAGATACGCAGTATTTT
TRBJ1-5,.,few,TRBV7-2,CASSFHFGQPQHF,TGTGCCAGCAGCTTTCATTTCGGTCAGCCCCAGCATTTT
TRBJ2-5,TRBD2,few,TRBV3-1,CASSQDPTPPRLAEEETQYF,TGTGCCAGCAGCCAAGATCCTACCCCTCCCAGACTAGCGGAAGAAGAGACCCAGTACTTC
TRBJ2-5,.,few,TRBV12-3/TRBV12-4,CASSRDSNQETQYF,TGTGCCAGCAGTCGGGACTCAAATCAAGAGACCCAGTACTTC
TRBJ1-4,TRBD1,few,TRBV6-1,CASSEAGQGYNEKLFF,TGTGCCAGCAGTGAAGCCGGACAGGGGTATAATGAAAAACTGTTTTTT
TRBJ1-1,.,few,TRBV28,CASRGESLNTEAFF,TGTGCCAGCAGGGGGGAGTCCCTGAACACTGAAGCTTTCTTT
TRBJ2-5,.,few,TRBV29-1,CSVESHGPETQYF,TGCAGCGTTGAGAGCCATGGGCCTGAGACCCAGTACTTC
TRBJ2-7,.,few,TRBV5-5,CASSLGSTDLFEQYF,TGTGCCAGCAGCCTCGGGTCTACGGATCTCTTCGAGCAGTACTTC
TRBJ2-1,TRBD2,.,TRBV5-1,CASSGGIAGVYNEQFF,TGCGCCAGCAGCGGGGGAATAGCGGGAGTATACAATGAGCAGTTCTTC
TRBJ2-5,.,.,TRBV10-3,CAISESGAEAQYF,TGTGCCATCAGTGAGTCGGGGGCAGAGGCCCAGTACTTC
TRBJ2-3,TRBD2,.,TRBV7-8,CASSLLGTSGSSDTQYF,TGTGCCAGCAGCTTATTGGGTACTAGCGGGAGCTCAGATACGCAGTATTTT
TRBJ2-4,TRBD1,.,TRBV20-1,CSAWTGAKNIQYF,TGCAGTGCTTGGACAGGGGCCAAAAACATTCAGTACTTC
TRBJ1-1,.,few,TRBV20-1,CSASTVGAEAFF,TGCAGTGCTAGTACGGTCGGGGCTGAAGCTTTCTTT
TRBJ2-6,.,few,TRBV18,CASKAGSGANVLTF,TGTGCCAGCAAGGCCGGGTCTGGGGCCAACGTCCTGACTTTC
TRBJ1-1,.,.,TRBV9,CASSVGGGLNTEAFF,TGTGCCAGCAGCGTAGGGGGCGGATTAAACACTGAAGCTTTCTTT
TRBJ2-2,.,.,TRBV3-1,CASSRALGGGELFF,TGTGCCAGCAGCCGAGCTCTAGGGGGCGGGGAGCTGTTTTTT
TRBJ2-5,TRBD1,.,TRBV29-1,CSVEIWTGEETQYF,TGCAGCGTTGAGATCTGGACAGGGGAAGAGACCCAGTACTTC
TRBJ1-6,.,few,TRBV4-3,CASSQDMWKSPHF,TGCGCCAGCAGCCAAGATATGTGGAAATCCCCCCACTTT
TRBJ1-1,TRBD1,.,TRBV29-1,CSAARQGAEAFF,TGCAGCGCTGCCCGACAGGGGGCTGAAGCTTTCTTT
TRBJ2-5,.,.,TRBV7-9,CASSLSDRAQYF,TGTGCCAGCAGCCTTTCTGATCGGGCCCAGTACTTC
TRBJ2-1,.,.,TRBV5-1,CASSISREQFF,TGCGCCAGCAGCATTAGTCGAGAGCAGTTCTTC
TRBJ2-5,.,.,TRBV3-1,CASSVGTNLNMKETQYF,TGTGCCAGCAGCGTCGGGACAAATCTTAACATGAAAGAGACCCAGTACTTC
TRBJ2-3,TRBD2,.,TRBV5-1,CASSLGGGPRSDTQYF,TGCGCCAGCAGCTTGGGCGGGGGGCCGAGATCAGATACGCAGTATTTT
TRBJ2-7,.,few,TRBV29-1,CSVAQAEQYF,TGCAGCGTTGCCCAGGCCGAGCAGTACTTC
TRBJ2-5,TRBD1,.,TRBV15,CATNGRDRVETQYF,TGTGCCACCAACGGCCGGGACAGGGTTGAGACCCAGTACTTC
TRBJ2-5,.,.,TRBV5-1,CASSWLAADQETQYF,TGCGCCAGCAGCTGGTTGGCGGCGGACCAAGAGACCCAGTACTTC
TRBJ1-2,TRBD1,.,TRBV7-9,CASSQRTGGFYGYTF,TGTGCCAGCAGCCAAAGGACAGGGGGCTTCTATGGCTACACCTTC
TRBJ2-5,TRBD1,.,TRBV24-1,CATSDLQGAGETQYF,TGTGCCACCAGTGACCTACAGGGGGCGGGGGAGACCCAGTACTTC
TRBJ1-4,.,few,TRBV7-9,CASSFWTGSDEKLFF,TGTGCCAGCAGCTTCTGGACGGGTTCCGATGAAAAACTGTTTTTT
TRBJ1-2,.,.,TRBV5-1,CASSLEGPANYGYTF,TGCGCCAGCAGCTTGGAGGGTCCGGCAAACTATGGCTACACCTTC